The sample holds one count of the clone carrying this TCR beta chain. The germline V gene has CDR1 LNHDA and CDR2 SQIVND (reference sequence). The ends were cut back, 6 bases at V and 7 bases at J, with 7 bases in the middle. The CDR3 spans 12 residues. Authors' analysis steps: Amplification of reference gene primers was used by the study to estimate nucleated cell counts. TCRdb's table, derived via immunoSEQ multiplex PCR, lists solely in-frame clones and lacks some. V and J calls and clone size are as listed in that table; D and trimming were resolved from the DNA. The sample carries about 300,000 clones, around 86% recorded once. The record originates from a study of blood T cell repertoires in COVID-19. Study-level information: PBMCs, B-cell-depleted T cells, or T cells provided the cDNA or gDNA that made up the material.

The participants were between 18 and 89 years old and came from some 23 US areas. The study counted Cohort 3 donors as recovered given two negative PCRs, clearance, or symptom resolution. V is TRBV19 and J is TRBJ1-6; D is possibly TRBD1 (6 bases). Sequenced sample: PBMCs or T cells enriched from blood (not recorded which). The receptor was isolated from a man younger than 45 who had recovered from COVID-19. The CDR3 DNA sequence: TGTGCCAGTAGGGACAGAAATTCACCCCTCCACTTT. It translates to CASRDRNSPLHF.